These 9 T cell receptor beta chains came from one sample sequenced in a study of early T cells in non-severe SARS-CoV-2 infection. TCRdb fed the 5' RACE reads into MiXCR, producing one record per CDR3 protein. The sample shows approximately 89,000 distinct CDR3 sequences, more than 12% of them seen only once. The sequenced sample was whole blood. Receptors originate from an adult who was a healthcare worker with PCR-confirmed SARS-CoV-2 infection or an uninfected control (not recorded which).

This clonotype appeared many times. The chain recombines TRBV18 with TRBJ2-1; 7 bases line up with TRBD2. CDR1 is KGHSH, CDR2 LQKENI, per germline. There are 17 residues in the CDR3. The V segment lost 1 base and the J segment 4 bases; nucleotides outside the gene matches: 10. CDR3 residues: CASSPRRQRDGYNEQFF. CDR3 nucleotide sequence: TGTGCCAGCTCACCACGGAGGCAGCGGGATGGTTACAATGAGCAGTTCTTC. The complete variable domain, with remaining parts taken from reference TRBV18 and TRBJ2-1, reads NAGVMQNPRHLVRRRGQEARLRCSPMKGHSHVYWYRQLPEEGLKFMVYLQKENIIDESGMPKERFSAEFPKEGPSILRIQQVVRGDSAAYFCASSPRRQRDGYNEQFFGPGTRLTVL.

This clonotype was observed many times. CDR3 loop: CSSLALSGRYYNEQFF. CDR3 nucleotide sequence: TGCAGCTCTCTGGCCCTAAGCGGGAGGTACTACAATGAGCAGTTCTTC. V usage is TRBV29-1 and J usage is TRBJ2-1, with 9 bases lining up with TRBD2. In germline, CDR1 is SQVTM, CDR2 ANQGSEA. V was pared by 8 bases and J by 3 bases, with 14 bases of the junction left unmatched. The CDR3 sequence is 16 residues long.

In its sample, this clonotype was seen many times. The chain couples TRBV27 to TRBJ1-1, with 8 bases fitting TRBD1. From germline, CDR1 is MNHEY and CDR2 SMNVEV (reference sequence). CDR3 length: 14 residues. V was pared by 6 bases and J by 4 bases, with 7 bases of the junction left unmatched. In nucleotides, the CDR3 is TGTGCCAGCAGAAGGACAGGGATTAGCACTGAAGCTTTCTTT. This codes for CASRRTGISTEAFF.

This sequence joins TRBV11-3 and TRBJ1-1, with D tentatively TRBD1 (5 bases). The CDR3 runs 13 residues. V was cut by 5 bases and J by 2 bases, with 9 bases left in between. CDR1 SGHNT and CDR2 YENEEA come from the germline V gene. The CDR3 loop reads CASSKRGNTEAFF. As DNA, the CDR3 is TGTGCCAGCAGCAAAAGGGGAAACACTGAAGCTTTCTTT.

This clonotype was observed many times. This chain joins TRBV20-1 and TRBJ2-7, with 12 positions matching TRBD2. This CDR3 spans 15 amino acids. V lost 2 bases, J lost 5 bases, and 7 bases stayed unmatched. Germline V gene lookup returns CDR1 DFQATT and CDR2 SNEGSKA (reference sequence). Written as DNA, the CDR3 is TGCAGTGCTAGATCTAGCGGGAGGGCCGGAGACGAGCAGTACTTC. Amino acid sequence: CSARSSGRAGDEQYF.

This clonotype was seen ten or more times. The gene calls are TRBV12-3 or TRBV12-4 and TRBJ2-7; the match to TRBD1 covers 9 bases. Trimming took 4 bases from V and 5 from J; bases not matched to a gene: 15. The CDR3 totals 17 residues. The CDR3 bases are TGTGCCAGCAGTTACGCGCTCCCGGGACAGGGTACGAACGAGCAGTACTTC. Its protein product is CASSYALPGQGTNEQYF.

This clonotype was recorded at least ten times. CDR3 sequence: CASSQYRSAGSTDTQYF. The CDR3, as DNA: TGTGCCAGCAGCCAATACCGAAGCGCGGGGAGCACAGATACGCAGTATTTT. The V and J genes are TRBV3-1 and TRBJ2-3; maybe TRBD2 (6 bases). Per germline, CDR1 LGHDT and CDR2 YNNKEL (reference sequence). Trimming pared 2 bases from V and 0 bases from J, leaving 15 bases between. The CDR3 loop spans 17 amino acids.

V is TRBV12-3 or TRBV12-4 and J is TRBJ2-7; 11 nucleotides agree with TRBD1. This CDR3 has 14 amino acids. V trimming: 5 bases; J trimming: 4 bases; junction bases outside the gene matches: 4. CDR3 sequence (DNA): TGTGCCAGCAGTCCCGGGGACAGGGGGTACGAGCAGTACTTC. Its protein is CASSPGDRGYEQYF.

The chain links TRBV6-2 or TRBV6-3 to TRBJ1-2; D gene ambiguous. Trimming removed 5 bases from V and 4 bases from J, with 8 bases in between. CDR3 length equals 12 residues. The V gene's germline CDR1 is MNHEY and CDR2 SVGEGT. CDR3 region: CASSLDPYGYTF. DNA for the CDR3: TGTGCCAGCAGTCTGGACCCCTATGGCTACACCTTC.